This T cell receptor beta chain derives from a study of blood T cell repertoires in COVID-19 (dated by TCRdb to about 2020). Regarding the complete study: The collaborator samples originated in the United States, Italy and Spain and spanned the acute and convalescent phases of COVID-19. The prospective study material was composed of cDNA or gDNA derived from T cells, B-cell-depleted T cells, or PBMCs. Deeply sampled blood TCRbeta repertoires from subjects exposed to, actively infected with, or recovered from COVID-19 were included in the dataset. A freely available public database, intended as a resource for researchers studying the immune response to SARS-CoV-2, is where the repertoires were released. The samples were drawn from two sources: the first 160 participants of the ongoing ImmuneRACE study, and 1,000 to 1,500 subjects contributed by 6 global collaborators. A de-identified subject ID, COVID-19 status, age in years and sex were almost always included in the sample metadata. Where available, HLA class I and class II types were obtained from metadata supplied by the sample provider rather than from assay-based typing. What the work shows at the level of the full study, not this receptor alone: The amount of clinical and demographic metadata varied by source and participant and was provided uncurated.

Another Seattle source contributed samples from volunteer blood donors who had recovered from COVID-19. The collaborating institutions used their own protocols to collect whole blood in K2EDTA tubes. For TCRbeta analysis, collaborator samples were shipped as frozen whole blood, as isolated PBMCs, or as DNA extracted from either sample type. With regard to this clone: Its antigen is still unknown. Base qualities are missing; no much larger clone stands one base away.

TCRbeta CDR3 regions were amplified from genomic DNA by means of the immunoSEQ Assay, a bias-controlled multiplex PCR. The authors' analysis ran thus. Nucleated cell counts per sample were estimated from amplification of reference gene primers within the assay. Sequence reads were collapsed and filtered to measure the absolute abundance of every unique TCRbeta CDR3 rearrangement. For each sample, productive Simpson clonality was calculated as the square root of Simpson's diversity index across productive rearrangements. Here the immuneACCESS table is served through TCRdb, limited to in-frame sequences with V and J called. Missing clones are a known gap in these copies; in checked studies unresolved V genes cover under half, and the rest lacks a known reason. From that table come the V and J calls and clone size; the DNA was used to work out D and trimming. This sample holds around 260,000 clones; over 80% were observed only once. The leading ten clones occupy less than 1.6% of the sample.

The germline V gene encodes CDR1 LNHNV and CDR2 YYDKDF (reference sequence). Counted from cysteine to phenylalanine, this CDR3 has 12 amino acids. CDR3 DNA is the only sequence kept; it has 36 bases, read in frame from the first base. The trim is 0 bases for V and 7 bases for J, with a gap of 3 bases between the germline ends. Recombination linked TRBV15 to TRBJ2-2; the D gene remains uncertain. Sequenced material: peripheral blood. The TCR originated in a woman between 40 and 50 years old who had recovered from COVID-19. The CDR3 in this case is CATSRDYGELFF. At the DNA level, the sequence is TGTGCCACCAGCAGAGACTACGGGGAGCTGTTTTTT.